This passage covers 15 T cell receptor beta chains from one sample sequenced in a study of blood T cell repertoires in COVID-19. The data were produced by immunoSEQ multiplex PCR, yet TCRdb's version contains in-frame clones alone and is incomplete. The sample gives roughly 250,000 clones, roughly 87% of which show up once; roughly 2.6% is in the top ten. The sequenced sample consisted of PBMCs or T cells enriched from blood (not recorded which). The receptors originated from a woman aged 30 to 39 with acute COVID-19.

This clone was detected a few times. The CDR3 protein is CASSLAASGQVGDEKLFF. The DNA for the CDR3 is TGTGCCAGCAGCTTAGCCGCATCGGGTCAGGTCGGGGATGAAAAACTGTTTTTT. The J gene is TRBJ1-4, the V gene TRBV13; D is unresolved. V lost 1 base to trimming and J lost 6 bases, with 21 bases between them. This CDR3 comprises 18 residues. Germline CDR1 PRHDT, CDR2 FYEKMQ (reference sequence).

The V gene is TRBV27, the J gene TRBJ2-7, with D tentatively TRBD2 (5 bases). The V and J ends lost 6 bases and 1 base respectively, with 16 bases between them. CDR3 size: 15 residues. Germline CDR1 MNHEY, CDR2 SMNVEV (reference sequence). As DNA, the CDR3 is TGTGCCAGCAGCCTAGGACGGGGATTTTCCTACGAGCAGTACTTC. Its translation is CASSLGRGFSYEQYF.

This chain connects TRBV5-6 to TRBJ1-4, with no clear D. This CDR3 is built from 14 residues. Germline V gene sequence: CDR1 SGHDT, CDR2 YYEEEE. V dropped 4 bases and J dropped 7 bases, with 14 bases sitting between them. As DNA, the CDR3 is TGTGCCAGCAGCACCTCAGGCTCCCCTGAAAAACTGTTTTTT. This gives the protein CASSTSGSPEKLFF. The full variable domain, in which reference TRBV5-6 and TRBJ1-4 provide the parts outside the CDR3, is DAGVTQSPTHLIKTRGQQVTLRCSPKSGHDTVSWYQQALGQGPQFIFQYYEEEERQRGNFPDRFSGHQFPNYSSELNVNALLLGDSALYLCASSTSGSPEKLFFGSGTQLSVL.

The rearrangement uses TRBV30 and TRBJ1-5; the D gene is possibly TRBD1 (5 bases). Germline CDR1 and CDR2: GTSNPN and SVGIG (reference sequence). Trimming pared 2 bases from V and 6 bases from J, leaving 20 bases between. The length of the CDR3 is 16 residues. CDR3 protein: CAWSRRGRRESQPQHF. Here the CDR3 DNA reads TGTGCCTGGAGTCGAAGGGGCCGCAGGGAAAGTCAGCCCCAGCATTTT. Complete variable domain (other parts from reference TRBV30 and TRBJ1-5): SQTIHQWPATLVQPVGSPLSLECTVEGTSNPNLYWYRQAAGRGLQLLFYSVGIGQISSEVPQNLSASRPQDRQFILSSKKLLLSDSGFYLCAWSRRGRRESQPQHFGDGTRLSIL.

The chain uses TRBV10-1 and TRBJ2-3; 11 bases align to TRBD2. The CDR3 runs 15 residues. The V gene end was trimmed by 2 bases and the J gene end by 6 bases; junction bases not matched to a gene: 4. From germline, CDR1 is WNHNN and CDR2 SYGVQD (reference sequence). CDR3 protein: CASSEVAGGRDTQYF. The CDR3 nucleotides read TGCGCCAGCAGTGAGGTAGCGGGGGGGCGCGATACGCAGTATTTT.

The V gene is TRBV7-9, the J gene TRBJ2-3; 7 bases map to TRBD1. The ends lost 5 bases at V and 0 bases at J; junction bases unmatched: 2. The length of the CDR3 is 14 residues. Germline assignment: CDR1 SEHNR and CDR2 FQNEAQ (reference sequence). The CDR3 loop reads CASSPTGSTDTQYF. For the CDR3, the DNA is TGTGCCAGCAGCCCGACAGGGAGCACAGATACGCAGTATTTT. The full variable domain, in which reference TRBV7-9 and TRBJ2-3 provide the parts outside the CDR3, is DTGVSQNPRHKITKRGQNVTFRCDPISEHNRLYWYRQTLGQGPEFLTYFQNEAQLEKSRLLSDRFSAERPKGSFSTLEIQRTEQGDSAMYLCASSPTGSTDTQYFGPGTRLTVL.

The J gene is TRBJ1-5, the V gene TRBV6-1; TRBD1 is a possible D gene (5 bases). The CDR3 covers 15 residues. Trimming took off 0 bases at V and 5 bases at J, with 11 bases between the two ends. Germline V gene sequence: CDR1 MNHNS, CDR2 SASEGT. Here the CDR3 reads CASSEAQGLHQPQHF. The CDR3 DNA reads as TGTGCCAGCAGTGAAGCTCAGGGTCTCCATCAGCCCCAGCATTTT.

This chain uses TRBV5-1 with TRBJ2-7; 7 positions match TRBD1. This CDR3 has 14 amino acids. With 7 bases clipped from V and 2 bases from J, the junction kept 9 bases outside the gene matches. From germline, CDR1 is SGHRS and CDR2 YFSETQ. The CDR3: CASRRDSGPYEQYF. Here the CDR3 DNA reads TGCGCCAGCCGCCGGGACAGCGGCCCCTACGAGCAGTACTTC. The whole variable domain, filled in from reference TRBV5-1 and TRBJ2-7, reads KAGVTQTPRYLIKTRGQQVTLSCSPISGHRSVSWYQQTPGQGLQFLFEYFSETQRNKGNFPGRFSGRQFSNSRSEMNVSTLELGDSALYLCASRRDSGPYEQYFGPGTRLTVT.

This clone was detected ten times or more. This sequence joins TRBV18 and TRBJ2-7; 9 nucleotides agree with TRBD1. This CDR3 is built from 15 residues. With V trimmed by 3 bases and J by 2 bases, 5 bases remained unmatched. CDR1 and CDR2 (germline): KGHSH, LQKENI. This chain's CDR3 is CASSPPGTGTYEQYF. The CDR3 nucleotides are TGTGCCAGCTCACCCCCCGGGACAGGGACCTACGAGCAGTACTTC.

The chain is built from TRBV7-8 and TRBJ2-3, with 9 bases matching TRBD2. Germline V lookup: CDR1 SGHVS, CDR2 FQNEAQ. CDR3 length: 16 residues. The V segment lost 1 base and the J segment 4 bases; nucleotides outside the gene matches: 6. The CDR3 sequence is CASSLESAGGADTQYF. The CDR3 DNA sequence: TGTGCCAGCAGCTTAGAATCGGCGGGGGGGGCAGATACGCAGTATTTT. The variable domain in full, with the rest retrieved from reference TRBV7-8 and TRBJ2-3, is GAGVSQSPRYKVAKRGQDVALRCDPISGHVSLFWYQQALGQGPEFLTYFQNEAQLDKSGLPSDRFFAERPEGSVSTLKIQRTQQEDSAVYLCASSLESAGGADTQYFGPGTRLTVL.

DNA for the CDR3: TGCGCCAGCAGCCAGGAACAGGGGAACGAGCAGTACTTC. Its translation: CASSQEQGNEQYF. This chain links TRBV4-1 with TRBJ2-7; TRBD1 matches at 7 bases. V shed 3 bases, J shed 5 bases, and the junction held 4 bases outside the gene matches. The length of the CDR3 is 13 residues. Germline V CDR1 and CDR2: MGHRA, YSYEKL.

This sequence joins TRBV18 and TRBJ1-5; tentative D call: TRBD1 (6 bases). V was cut by 5 bases and J by 1 base, with 15 bases left in between. The V gene's germline CDR1 is KGHSH and CDR2 LQKENI. This CDR3 is 16 amino acids long. The CDR3 here is CASSATGTLSNQPQHF. In DNA form, the CDR3 reads TGTGCCAGCTCAGCCACCGGGACACTGAGCAATCAGCCCCAGCATTTT.

This chain joins TRBV11-2 and TRBJ1-1; TRBD1 agrees at 9 bases. Germline lookup yields CDR1 SGHAT and CDR2 FQNNGV. With V trimmed by 5 bases and J by 3 bases, 4 bases remained unmatched. CDR3 size: 14 residues. Here the CDR3 DNA reads TGTGCCAGCAGCAGGACAGGGGTTTACACTGAAGCTTTCTTT. Protein sequence: CASSRTGVYTEAFF.

V is TRBV5-6 and J is TRBJ2-7; 9 positions agree with TRBD2. Germline CDR1 reads SGHDT; CDR2 reads YYEEEE. The CDR3 has 12 amino acids. The junction had 2 bases not matched to a gene; V was cut back by 4 bases and J by 6 bases. The CDR3 here is CASSMGLAEQYF. In DNA form, the CDR3 reads TGTGCCAGCAGCATGGGACTAGCCGAGCAGTACTTC.

The rearrangement links TRBV7-9 to TRBJ2-1; 12 bases map to TRBD2. Germline CDR1 SEHNR, CDR2 FQNEAQ (reference sequence). Trimming cost V 4 bases and J 12 bases; bases outside gene matches: 13. CDR3 size: 16 residues. In nucleotides, the CDR3 is TGTGCCAGCAGCTCATTACAAACTCTAGCGGGGGGGCGGCAGTTCTTC. This encodes CASSSLQTLAGGRQFF.